Below are 32 T cell receptor beta chains sequenced from a single sample in a study of human T cells and chemical hapten exposure. Regarding time point: patch test 1, 2 weeks after DPC sensitization. The treatment denotes: therapeutic diphenylcyclopropenone sensitization with weekly scalp DPC. TCRdb re-derived calls from the RACE reads in MiXCR, one entry per CDR3 protein. The sample has roughly 200,000 distinct CDR3 sequences, around 22% seen once. The sequenced sample was whole blood, obtained in connection with sensitization to the hapten diphenylcyclopropenone (DPC). These receptors all come from a woman aged 45-60 years with alopecia areata. Some clones in this sample may be carry-over from other donors' samples.

This clonotype was seen a handful of times. The rearrangement joins TRBV29-1 to TRBJ2-1; TRBD2 is a possible D gene (6 bases). The CDR3 sequence is 13 residues long. Between the trimmed V and J ends, which lost 3 bases and 7 bases, there was a span of 13 bases. CDR1 is SQVTM, CDR2 ANQGSEA, per germline. CDR3 residues: CSVDPAAGNEQFF. DNA for the CDR3: TGCAGCGTTGATCCAGCGGCGGGGAATGAGCAGTTCTTC.

The table lists this clonotype with a few counts. The chain combines TRBV7-8 with TRBJ2-3; 8 bases agree with TRBD1. Germline V gives CDR1 SGHVS, CDR2 FQNEAQ. V was pared by 3 bases and J by 3 bases, with 8 bases of the junction left unmatched. The CDR3 extends over 16 amino acids. The CDR3 protein is CASSFGQGGETDTQYF. CDR3 DNA sequence: TGTGCCAGCAGCTTCGGACAGGGCGGTGAAACAGATACGCAGTATTTT.

This clonotype was observed many times. The CDR3 nucleotides read TGTGCCAGCAGCGGACTACTAGCGAGCACTTCCTACAATGAGCAGTTCTTC. This sequence encodes CASSGLLASTSYNEQFF. V gene TRBV7-2 combines with J gene TRBJ2-1; 7 bases are a match to TRBD2. Trimming took 5 bases from V and 1 from J; bases not matched to a gene: 11. CDR1 is SGHTA, CDR2 FQGNSA, per germline. This CDR3 is 17 amino acids long.

This rearrangement joins TRBV20-1 to TRBJ2-2; 7 bases are a match to TRBD1. CDR3 length: 17 amino acids. Germline assignment: CDR1 DFQATT and CDR2 SNEGSKA (reference sequence). With 3 bases clipped from V and 3 bases from J, the junction kept 13 bases outside the gene matches. The CDR3 loop reads CSASIVAGGLDTGELFF. CDR3 bases: TGCAGTGCTAGTATTGTAGCAGGGGGATTGGACACCGGGGAGCTGTTTTTT.

This clonotype turned up a few times. The chain carries TRBV20-1 and TRBJ2-7; 7 bases match TRBD1. CDR1 and CDR2 from the germline V gene are DFQATT and SNEGSKA (reference sequence). After removal of 6 bases from V and 2 bases from J, the junction contained 7 bases not matched to a gene. CDR3 length equals 13 residues. CDR3 coding DNA: TGCAGTGCGGCAAGACAGGGTACCTACGAGCAGTACTTC. This translates into CSAARQGTYEQYF.

The chain recombines TRBV2 with TRBJ1-1, with D perhaps matching TRBD1 (6 bases). Germline V gene data show CDR1 as SNHLY and CDR2 as FYNNEI. Trimming took 3 bases from V and 2 from J, leaving 16 bases between them. The CDR3 contains 16 residues. The DNA for the CDR3 is TGTGCCAGCAGTGACGGGGGGCTCACCTTAAACACTGAAGCTTTCTTT. Protein: CASSDGGLTLNTEAFF.

This clonotype has only a few counts. The chain joins TRBV11-2 to TRBJ2-7; D not resolved. The CDR3 loop spans 12 amino acids. Trimming shortened V by 2 bases and J by 4 bases, and 6 bases separated the two germline ends. The germline V gene encodes CDR1 SGHAT and CDR2 FQNNGV. The CDR3 reads CASSLSAYEQYF. The CDR3 region has the DNA TGTGCCAGCAGCTTATCGGCTTACGAGCAGTACTTC.

The chain links TRBV5-1 to TRBJ2-1, with D perhaps TRBD1 or TRBD2 (5 bases each). Germline assignment: CDR1 SGHRS and CDR2 YFSETQ. V lost 3 bases and J lost 5, with 18 bases in between. The CDR3 contains 16 residues. Here the CDR3 reads CASSSSAGTGNNEQFF. Written as DNA, the CDR3 is TGCGCCAGCAGCTCATCAGCCGGGACGGGTAACAATGAGCAGTTCTTC. Full variable domain (remainder filled in from reference TRBV5-1 and TRBJ2-1): KAGVTQTPRYLIKTRGQQVTLSCSPISGHRSVSWYQQTPGQGLQFLFEYFSETQRNKGNFPGRFSGRQFSNSRSEMNVSTLELGDSALYLCASSSSAGTGNNEQFFGPGTRLTVL.

This clonotype has only one observation. The chain employs TRBV5-1 and TRBJ2-7; the D is unclear. This CDR3 is 16 amino acids long. V dropped 2 bases and J dropped 1 base, with 16 bases sitting between them. Germline V gene data show CDR1 as SGHRS and CDR2 as YFSETQ. The CDR3 loop reads CASSFGWASVSYEQYF. The CDR3 nucleotides are TGCGCCAGCAGCTTCGGTTGGGCGAGTGTTTCCTACGAGCAGTACTTC.

The CDR3 nucleotides read TGCAGTGCTAGAGACGACAGCTCCTACAATGAGCAGTTCTTC. It yields the protein CSARDDSSYNEQFF. This sequence joins TRBV20-1 and TRBJ2-1, with D perhaps TRBD1 (5 bases). V was cut by 0 bases and J by 0 bases, with 6 bases left in between. This CDR3 is 14 amino acids long. Germline V gene sequence: CDR1 DFQATT, CDR2 SNEGSKA (reference sequence).

This sequence joins TRBV10-3 and TRBJ2-1; 7 bases map to TRBD1. The CDR3 covers 12 residues. V trimming: 4 bases; J trimming: 6 bases; junction bases outside the gene matches: 0. CDR1 and CDR2 (germline): ENHRY, SYGVKD. The CDR3 loop reads CAISGQGNEQFF. The CDR3 nucleotides are TGTGCCATCAGTGGACAGGGCAATGAGCAGTTCTTC.

This clonotype was counted only a few times. The chain uses TRBV29-1 and TRBJ2-7; 10 bases fit TRBD2. Looked up from germline, CDR1 is SQVTM and CDR2 is ANQGSEA. This CDR3 has 15 residues. V gave up 1 base and J gave up 2 bases; unmatched junction bases: 5. CDR3 sequence reads: CSVEGGLAPPYEQYF. The CDR3 DNA reads TGCAGCGTTGAAGGGGGACTAGCGCCGCCCTACGAGCAGTACTTC.

The table lists this clonotype with a few counts. The V call is TRBV5-8, the J call TRBJ1-4; D not resolved. CDR1 and CDR2 (germline): SGHTS, YDEGEE. V lost 1 base to trimming and J lost 5 bases, with 0 bases between them. The CDR3 covers 11 residues. The CDR3 sequence is CASSLNEKLFF. In DNA, the CDR3 is TGTGCCAGCAGCTTGAATGAAAAACTGTTTTTT. The full variable domain, with the rest looked up from reference TRBV5-8 and TRBJ1-4, is EAGVTQSPTHLIKTRGQQATLRCSPISGHTSVYWYQQALGLGLQFLLWYDEGEERNRGNFPPRFSGRQFPNYSSELNVNALELEDSALYLCASSLNEKLFFGSGTQLSVL.

The J gene is TRBJ2-3, the V gene TRBV28; perhaps TRBD2 as D (6 bases). Germline V lookup: CDR1 MDHEN, CDR2 SYDVKM. This CDR3 region has 14 residues. Trimming removed 3 bases from V and 4 bases from J, with 11 bases in between. CDR3 region: CASSLETRADTQYF. CDR3 in DNA: TGTGCCAGCAGTTTGGAGACTAGGGCAGATACGCAGTATTTT.

This clonotype was seen a handful of times. The V and J genes are TRBV27 and TRBJ2-7; 7 bases line up with TRBD1. Germline CDR1 and CDR2: MNHEY and SMNVEV (reference sequence). V lost 2 bases and J lost 6; bases outside the gene matches: 1. This CDR3 is 12 amino acids long. The CDR3 loop reads CASSLTGVEQYF. The CDR3 DNA reads as TGTGCCAGCAGTTTAACAGGGGTCGAGCAGTACTTC.

This clonotype appeared a few times. V and J are TRBV28 and TRBJ2-5; D remains ambiguous. This CDR3 has 16 amino acids. V lost 2 bases to trimming and J lost 5 bases, with 18 bases between them. Germline V gives CDR1 MDHEN, CDR2 SYDVKM. This CDR3 reads CASSLLGNGGMETQYF. The CDR3, as DNA: TGTGCCAGCAGTTTACTCGGAAACGGCGGTATGGAGACCCAGTACTTC.

The chain joins TRBV29-1 to TRBJ2-2, with a weak D call TRBD1 (6 bases). Germline V lookup: CDR1 SQVTM, CDR2 ANQGSEA. V dropped 5 bases and J dropped 3 bases, with 13 bases sitting between them. CDR3 size: 14 residues. In nucleotides, the CDR3 is TGCAGCGTTTTCAGGGGCGCACACACCGGGGAGCTGTTTTTT. This codes for CSVFRGAHTGELFF.

The rearrangement links TRBV20-1 to TRBJ1-2, with no clear D. The germline V gene encodes CDR1 DFQATT and CDR2 SNEGSKA (reference sequence). V was clipped by 0 bases and J by 3 bases, with 14 bases between them. The CDR3 loop spans 15 amino acids. CDR3 coding DNA: TGCAGTGCTAGAGATAGCTTCAACACCCACTATGGCTACACCTTC. Translation gives CSARDSFNTHYGYTF.

The genes are TRBV6-6 and TRBJ1-3; no clear D. CDR1 is MNHNY, CDR2 SVGAGI, per germline (reference sequence). The V and J ends lost 2 bases and 4 bases respectively, with 9 bases between them. The CDR3 length is 14 residues. The CDR3 sequence is CASSYTESGNTIYF. CDR3 DNA: TGTGCCAGCAGTTACACAGAATCCGGAAACACCATATATTTT.

The gene calls are TRBV7-9 and TRBJ2-7; D may correspond to TRBD1 or TRBD2 (5 bases each). The V end was cut by 7 bases, the J end by 2 bases, with 15 bases between. Per the germline V gene, CDR1 is SEHNR and CDR2 is FQNEAQ (reference sequence). The CDR3 is made up of 14 amino acids. CDR3 residues: CASTFRDLTYEQYF. CDR3 bases: TGTGCCAGCACTTTCCGGGACCTAACCTACGAGCAGTACTTC.

In its sample, this clonotype was seen a few times. This chain joins TRBV10-3 and TRBJ1-5; 10 positions agree with TRBD1. The CDR3 spans 16 residues. The germline V gene has CDR1 ENHRY and CDR2 SYGVKD. The V gene end was trimmed by 3 bases and the J gene end by 2 bases; junction bases not matched to a gene: 4. DNA for the CDR3: TGTGCCATCAGTGATTCCGGACAGGGGGGCAATCAGCCCCAGCATTTT. Amino acids: CAISDSGQGGNQPQHF.

This clonotype was found a few times. V gene TRBV5-1 combines with J gene TRBJ2-2, with a possible D match to TRBD2 (5 bases). The germline gives CDR1 SGHRS, CDR2 YFSETQ. This CDR3 contains 14 residues. V lost 4 bases, J lost 7 bases, and 14 bases lay in between. CDR3 residues: CASSTGIQSGELFF. CDR3 nucleotides: TGCGCCAGCAGCACCGGGATCCAGAGCGGGGAGCTGTTTTTT.

The chain combines TRBV11-2 with TRBJ2-4, with a tentative D call TRBD1 (6 bases). Germline CDR1 is SGHAT and CDR2 is FQNNGV. Deletions cut 5 bases from V and 0 bases from J, with 14 bases between. This CDR3 spans 16 amino acids. The CDR3 here is CASSQIGQLAKNIQYF. The CDR3 DNA reads TGTGCCAGCAGCCAAATCGGACAGCTAGCCAAAAACATTCAGTACTTC.

The chain carries TRBV7-8 and TRBJ2-1, with D possibly called TRBD1 or TRBD2 (6 bases each). The V end lost 0 bases, the J end lost 0 bases, and 12 bases lay between the germline ends. Germline V gene data show CDR1 as SGHVS and CDR2 as FQNEAQ. The CDR3 loop spans 17 amino acids. Here the CDR3 reads CASSLARRGSSYNEQFF. The CDR3 DNA is TGTGCCAGCAGCTTAGCGAGGAGGGGGAGCTCCTACAATGAGCAGTTCTTC. Looking up the rest from reference TRBV7-8 and TRBJ2-1 gives the full variable domain: GAGVSQSPRYKVAKRGQDVALRCDPISGHVSLFWYQQALGQGPEFLTYFQNEAQLDKSGLPSDRFFAERPEGSVSTLKIQRTQQEDSAVYLCASSLARRGSSYNEQFFGPGTRLTVL.

The chain uses TRBV12-3 or TRBV12-4 and TRBJ1-1; a possible D gene is TRBD1 (5 bases). The germline V and J ends were trimmed by 3 bases and 1 base, with 9 bases remaining between them. The CDR3 has 14 residues. CDR3 coding DNA: TGTGCCAGCAGTTTCCAGGGAAAGAACACTGAAGCTTTCTTT. Translating it yields CASSFQGKNTEAFF.

This chain links TRBV12-3 or TRBV12-4 with TRBJ1-1, with D hard to call. This CDR3 contains 11 residues. V lost 6 bases to trimming and J lost 4 bases, with 6 bases between them. This CDR3 is CASSPSTEAFF. CDR3 bases: TGTGCCAGCAGCCCTAGCACTGAAGCTTTCTTT.

Comment on this clonotype: Likely a read error: the CDR3 ends without its conserved phenylalanine or tryptophan. V gene TRBV3-1 combines with J gene TRBJ1-3; D ambiguous. Germline CDR1 LGHDT, CDR2 YNNKEL (reference sequence). This CDR3 is built from 13 residues. The CDR3 region is CERRKGMGKNIYC. DNA for the CDR3: TGTGAAAGAAGAAAAGGAATGGGAAAAAACATATATTGT.

The rearrangement uses TRBV4-2 and TRBJ2-3; D is ambiguous. The CDR3 loop spans 14 amino acids. Germline CDR1 LGHNA, CDR2 YNFKEQ. The V end was cut by 1 base, the J end by 6 bases, with 11 bases between. The CDR3 nucleotides are TGTGCCAGCAGCCAAGGTCGGACCCGGGATACGCAGTATTTT. Its protein is CASSQGRTRDTQYF.

This clonotype was found many times. V and J are TRBV7-9 and TRBJ2-5; D is uncertain. The CDR3 sequence is 12 residues long. V was clipped by 5 bases and J by 1 base, with 5 bases between them. Looked up from germline, CDR1 is SEHNR and CDR2 is FQNEAQ (reference sequence). The chain's CDR3 is CASSLVQETQYF. Written as DNA, the CDR3 is TGTGCCAGCAGCCTAGTCCAAGAGACCCAGTACTTC.

V is TRBV7-9 and J is TRBJ2-5, with D unresolved. With 3 bases removed from V and 5 bases from J, the gap between germline ends came to 13 bases. CDR1 is SEHNR and CDR2 is FQNEAQ in the germline V gene (reference sequence). CDR3 size: 14 residues. Here the CDR3 reads CASSFGEAGETQYF. CDR3 nucleotide sequence: TGTGCCAGCAGCTTTGGTGAGGCTGGGGAGACCCAGTACTTC.

The chain carries TRBV5-1 and TRBJ2-7; D gene ambiguous. Germline values: CDR1 SGHRS, CDR2 YFSETQ. V was cut by 3 bases and J by 2 bases, with 12 bases left in between. This CDR3 has 14 residues. The CDR3 coding sequence is TGCGCCAGCAGCTCGCCCGTTTTCCCCTACGAGCAGTACTTC. Protein product: CASSSPVFPYEQYF.

The chain carries TRBV18 and TRBJ2-3; D possibly corresponds to TRBD2 (5 bases). The CDR3 has 15 residues. V lost 3 bases and J lost 0, with 10 bases in between. Looked up from germline, CDR1 is KGHSH and CDR2 is LQKENI. DNA of the CDR3: TGTGCCAGCTCACCCCGGCGGGCTAGCACAGATACGCAGTATTTT. Translation gives CASSPRRASTDTQYF.